Listed here are 19 T cell receptor beta chains from one sample, sequenced in a study of prognosis after radiotherapy for stage I lung cancer. From genomic DNA, TCR beta CDR3 was amplified by two-round multiplex PCR. Round one of PCR was performed, and it used primers specific to each TRBV and TRBJ gene. TCRdb re-analysed the multiplex PCR reads in MiXCR, keeping a single row per CDR3 protein. This table has fewer than 30,000 distinct CDR3 sequences, about 45% appearing once. The sample in question was PBMCs, obtained before or after stereotactic body radiation therapy (not recorded which). Receptor source: a donor of 50 years or more with non-small cell lung cancer.

The chain recombines TRBV5-1 with TRBJ2-3, with D perhaps matching TRBD2 (6 bases). The V gene's germline CDR1 is SGHRS and CDR2 YFSETQ. This CDR3 has 15 amino acids. The V gene lost 1 base and the J gene lost 6 bases, with 15 bases spanning the gap. The CDR3 loop is CASSLTSREMDTQYF. The CDR3 DNA reads TGCGCCAGCAGCTTGACTAGCCGGGAGATGGATACGCAGTATTTT.

The chain links TRBV11-1 to TRBJ2-1, with 7 bases matching TRBD2. The CDR3 is 15 residues long. V dropped 3 bases and J dropped 8; count of bases not matched to a gene: 10. In germline, CDR1 is SGHAT, CDR2 FQDESV (reference sequence). CDR3 DNA: TGTGCCAGCAGCTTTGGGACTATCGTATTCGATGAGCAGTTCTTC. It codes for CASSFGTIVFDEQFF. The full variable domain, its missing parts supplied by reference TRBV11-1 and TRBJ2-1, is EAEVAQSPRYKITEKSQAVAFWCDPISGHATLYWYRQILGQGPELLVQFQDESVVDDSQLPKDRFSAERLKGVDSTLKIQPAELGDSAMYLCASSFGTIVFDEQFFGPGTRLTVL.

This clonotype was recorded many times. The chain has TRBV5-6 and TRBJ1-2; tentative D call: TRBD1 (6 bases). Looked up from germline, CDR1 is SGHDT and CDR2 is YYEEEE. The ends were cut back, 0 bases at V and 4 bases at J, with 13 bases in the middle. The CDR3 totals 15 residues. The CDR3 spells CASSLVEGGGYGYTF. CDR3 DNA sequence: TGTGCCAGCAGCTTGGTGGAGGGGGGTGGCTATGGCTACACCTTC.

The gene calls are TRBV6-1 and TRBJ2-2; D gene ambiguous. The CDR3 length is 16 residues. Trimming removed 7 bases at V and 7 bases at J, with 22 bases between. CDR1 and CDR2 (germline): MNHNS, SASEGT. The CDR3 DNA reads TGTGCCAGCAAACCTAATCGGCAGTCGTGTGGCGGGGAGCTGTTTTTT. This codes for CASKPNRQSCGGELFF.

This rearrangement joins TRBV5-1 to TRBJ1-3; D is unresolved. Germline V gene data show CDR1 as SGHRS and CDR2 as YFSETQ. V lost 5 bases, J lost 0 bases, and 12 bases lay in between. The length of the CDR3 is 15 residues. The CDR3 nucleotides are TGCGCCAGCAGTTTAAAGGCCATCTCTGGAAACACCATATATTTT. Its translation is CASSLKAISGNTIYF.

By sample share, this clonotype is medium-sized (0.01 to 0.1%). The gene calls are TRBV15 and TRBJ2-7; 7 bases match TRBD1. CDR1 and CDR2 (germline): LNHNV, YYDKDF (reference sequence). The CDR3 totals 15 residues. Trimming took 1 base from V and 4 from J; bases not matched to a gene: 7. CDR3 nucleotide sequence: TGTGCCACCAGCAGAGGGGGCACAGGGGAGTACGAGCAGTACTTC. Its protein is CATSRGGTGEYEQYF.

This clonotype has at least ten counts. The rearrangement joins TRBV27 to TRBJ2-2; D is unclear. V was cut by 5 bases and J by 1 base, with 11 bases left in between. The CDR3 loop spans 15 amino acids. Germline-derived CDR1 and CDR2 are MNHEY and SMNVEV (reference sequence). The CDR3 here is CASSPNTGNTGELFF. Written as DNA, the CDR3 is TGTGCCAGCAGTCCCAACACTGGGAACACCGGGGAGCTGTTTTTT.

This chain's CDR3 is CSASPIWRQVTDTQYF. The CDR3 nucleotides read TGCAGTGCTTCACCCATATGGCGTCAGGTTACAGATACGCAGTATTTT. This sequence joins TRBV20-1 and TRBJ2-3, with D hard to call. V lost 5 bases, J lost 3 bases, and 21 bases lay in between. The germline CDR1 and CDR2 sequences are DFQATT and SNEGSKA (reference sequence). The CDR3 sequence is 16 residues long.

This clonotype was counted at least ten times. The CDR3 region is CATRTGGQETQYF. The CDR3 coding sequence is TGCGCCACCCGGACAGGGGGCCAAGAGACCCAGTACTTC. V usage is TRBV5-1 and J usage is TRBJ2-5, with TRBD1 identical over 10 bases. CDR1 and CDR2 (germline): SGHRS, YFSETQ. This CDR3 comprises 13 residues. J was trimmed by 1 base and V by 9 bases; bases with no gene match: 3.

This clonotype appeared many times. The chain employs TRBV9 and TRBJ2-7; 11 bases agree with TRBD1. The ends lost 4 bases at V and 9 bases at J; junction bases unmatched: 9. The germline CDR1 and CDR2 sequences are SGDLS and YYNGEE. This CDR3 region has 14 residues. CDR3 sequence (DNA): TGTGCCAGCAGCTTCGCCGGGACAGGGGGATGGCAGTACTTC. Translated, it gives CASSFAGTGGWQYF.

This clonotype was seen only once. This chain uses TRBV6-1 with TRBJ2-5; D is unclear. Germline assignment: CDR1 MNHNS and CDR2 SASEGT. The CDR3 is made up of 13 amino acids. Trimming cost V 0 bases and J 7 bases, with 9 bases left between them. The CDR3 protein is CASSEATVWTQYF. The CDR3 region has the DNA TGTGCCAGCAGTGAAGCTACAGTATGGACCCAGTACTTC.

This clonotype was found many times. V usage is TRBV7-9 and J usage is TRBJ2-7; D tentatively reads TRBD1 or TRBD2 (5 bases each). The CDR3 runs to 15 residues. The germline gives CDR1 SEHNR, CDR2 FQNEAQ (reference sequence). Trimming shortened V by 1 base and J by 5 bases, and 15 bases separated the two germline ends. The CDR3 bases are TGTGCCAGCAGCTTAGGCCGGGGACGGGGCGACGAGCAGTACTTC. Its translation is CASSLGRGRGDEQYF.

The chain is built from TRBV5-1 and TRBJ2-7; TRBD2 is a possible D gene (7 bases). From germline, CDR1 is SGHRS and CDR2 YFSETQ. V gave up 5 bases and J gave up 3 bases, with 15 bases separating them. The CDR3 spans 14 residues. The CDR3 nucleotides are TGCGCCAGCAGATTTGAGGGGGGGATCTACGAGCAGTACTTC. This encodes CASRFEGGIYEQYF.

Note on this clonotype: Its ends do not fully match the called genes, so a read error is possible. The chain links TRBV9 to TRBJ2-2, with TRBD2 matching over 9 bases. Germline values: CDR1 SGDLS, CDR2 YYNGEE. The CDR3 consists of 17 residues. CDR3 in DNA: TGTGCCAGCAGCGTAGCCCCGGGACTAGCATCCGGAGGGGATCTGTTTTTT. It codes for CASSVAPGLASGGDLFF.

The rearrangement uses TRBV5-1 and TRBJ2-1; D gene ambiguous. Looked up from germline, CDR1 is SGHRS and CDR2 is YFSETQ. The CDR3 has 13 residues. The V end was cut by 0 bases, the J end by 7 bases, with 8 bases between. This CDR3 is CASSLGTSNEQFF. CDR3 coding DNA: TGCGCCAGCAGCTTGGGGACGTCTAATGAGCAGTTCTTC.

This clonotype is medium-sized by share. This chain links TRBV30 with TRBJ2-2, with D unclear. The CDR3 covers 12 residues. Trimming shortened V by 0 bases and J by 6 bases, and 5 bases separated the two germline ends. The germline V gene encodes CDR1 GTSNPN and CDR2 SVGIG (reference sequence). CDR3 coding DNA: TGTGCCTGGAGTGTATTGTCCGGGGAGCTGTTTTTT. This translates into CAWSVLSGELFF.

Turning to this clonotype: This sequence may be a read error, since a much larger clone differs from it by one base. J is TRBJ2-1 and V is TRBV4-2; D is ambiguous. Germline V gene lookup returns CDR1 LGHNA and CDR2 YNFKEQ. V was clipped by 3 bases and J by 8 bases, with 14 bases between them. The CDR3 contains 14 residues. CDR3 bases: TGTGCCAGCAGCCATACTGGCACAGATCATGAGCAGTTCTTC. Translating it yields CASSHTGTDHEQFF.

The chain carries TRBV20-1 and TRBJ1-5; no definite D call. CDR3 length: 11 amino acids. The germline gives CDR1 DFQATT, CDR2 SNEGSKA (reference sequence). V was shortened by 6 bases and J by 9 bases, with 12 bases between the two germline ends. CDR3 residues: CSAQNLGPQHF. The CDR3 coding sequence is TGCAGTGCCCAGAACTTGGGGCCCCAGCATTTT.

V gene TRBV6-1 combines with J gene TRBJ2-7; possibly TRBD1 or TRBD2 for D (5 bases each). This CDR3 has 13 residues. V was cut by 5 bases and J by 6 bases, with 14 bases left in between. Germline lookup yields CDR1 MNHNS and CDR2 SASEGT. CDR3 DNA sequence: TGTGCCAGCAGTCGGGGCTCTTTAAGCGAGCAGTACTTC. The encoded protein is CASSRGSLSEQYF.